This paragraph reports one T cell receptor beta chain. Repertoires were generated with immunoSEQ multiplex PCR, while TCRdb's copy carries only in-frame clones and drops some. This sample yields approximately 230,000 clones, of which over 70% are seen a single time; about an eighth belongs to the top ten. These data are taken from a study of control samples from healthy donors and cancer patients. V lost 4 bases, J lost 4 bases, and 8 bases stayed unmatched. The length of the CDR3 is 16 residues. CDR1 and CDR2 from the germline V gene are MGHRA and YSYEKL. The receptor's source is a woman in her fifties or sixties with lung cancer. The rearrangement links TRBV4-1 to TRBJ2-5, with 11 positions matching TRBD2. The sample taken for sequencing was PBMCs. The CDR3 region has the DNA TGCGCCAGCAGCCTTACTAGCGGGGGTCTGGGAGAGACCCAGTACTTC. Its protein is CASSLTSGGLGETQYF.